The rows below give T cell receptor beta chains drawn from one sample of a study of Graves' ophthalmopathy and Graves' hyperthyroidism. One entry per CDR3 protein results from TCRdb running MiXCR on the multiplex PCR reads. Altogether a few hundred thousand distinct CDR3 sequences are present, about 40% being singletons, with the ten largest covering around 4.6%. Source material: peripheral blood or thyroid tissue (not recorded which). The receptors originated from an adult man with Graves' hyperthyroidism. Each CDR3 is given without its conserved first and last residue. Each record gives: J gene, V gene, CDR3 protein.

j_call: TRBJ1-5; v_call: TRBV10-3; cdr3_aa: AISGNSDSPNQPQH
j_call: TRBJ2-7; v_call: TRBV10-3; cdr3_aa: AISSLGTASSYEQY
j_call: TRBJ1-2; v_call: TRBV4-2; cdr3_aa: ASSQASRDRDYGYT
j_call: TRBJ2-7; v_call: TRBV7-8; cdr3_aa: ASSLVALAGGSSYEQY
j_call: TRBJ2-7; v_call: TRBV29-1; cdr3_aa: SVGRTGASYEQY
j_call: TRBJ2-3; v_call: TRBV20-1; cdr3_aa: SAPFENTQY
j_call: TRBJ2-3; v_call: TRBV20-1; cdr3_aa: SARGDGSTDTQY
j_call: TRBJ1-5; v_call: TRBV7-9; cdr3_aa: ASSLGGGQLEPQH
j_call: TRBJ2-3; v_call: TRBV20-1; cdr3_aa: GASTGGTDTQY
j_call: TRBJ1-4; v_call: TRBV12-3/TRBV12-4; cdr3_aa: ASSLAAEKLF
j_call: TRBJ1-5; v_call: TRBV11-2; cdr3_aa: ASSLEGHRDQPQH
j_call: TRBJ1-1; v_call: TRBV19; cdr3_aa: ASSIQGFSTEAF
j_call: TRBJ1-6; v_call: TRBV10-2; cdr3_aa: ASSESGGSPLH
j_call: TRBJ1-1; v_call: TRBV2; cdr3_aa: ASSEMVNTEAF
j_call: TRBJ2-7; v_call: TRBV30; cdr3_aa: ACSGFRYEQY
j_call: TRBJ2-5; v_call: TRBV20-1; cdr3_aa: SARDLRTSGGLSQY
j_call: TRBJ1-3; v_call: TRBV18; cdr3_aa: ASSPTGERNTIY
j_call: TRBJ2-7; v_call: TRBV5-1; cdr3_aa: ASGRTGEDYEQY
j_call: TRBJ1-2; v_call: TRBV24-1; cdr3_aa: ATSVTGQGSYGYT
j_call: TRBJ1-6; v_call: TRBV20-1; cdr3_aa: SASSLRDLNSPLH
j_call: TRBJ1-2; v_call: TRBV13; cdr3_aa: ASSFWGTGNYGYT
j_call: TRBJ1-2; v_call: TRBV2; cdr3_aa: ASSGLQGANYGYT
j_call: TRBJ2-7; v_call: TRBV28; cdr3_aa: ASSSHRAVGEQY
j_call: TRBJ2-5; v_call: TRBV10-3; cdr3_aa: AISDSVAGKQETQY
j_call: TRBJ2-7; v_call: TRBV20-1; cdr3_aa: SAKTDEQY
j_call: TRBJ1-4; v_call: TRBV5-5; cdr3_aa: ASSLYGSAGENEKLF
j_call: TRBJ2-2; v_call: TRBV12-3/TRBV12-4; cdr3_aa: ASSGGSGGELF
j_call: TRBJ1-2; v_call: TRBV7-8; cdr3_aa: ASVDRGENYGYT
j_call: TRBJ1-6; v_call: TRBV5-1; cdr3_aa: ASSPTGTGGNSPLH
j_call: TRBJ2-7; v_call: TRBV2; cdr3_aa: ASSAGTYEQY
j_call: TRBJ2-7; v_call: TRBV10-3; cdr3_aa: AISGTRTPSYEQY
j_call: TRBJ2-7; v_call: TRBV2; cdr3_aa: ASSLSAEPGEQY
j_call: TRBJ2-5; v_call: TRBV2; cdr3_aa: ASYPGQTGRETQY
j_call: TRBJ2-5; v_call: TRBV20-1; cdr3_aa: SARSPSGLETQY
j_call: TRBJ1-5; v_call: TRBV15; cdr3_aa: ATSRNTGFGSNQPQH
j_call: TRBJ2-7; v_call: TRBV9; cdr3_aa: ASSVDTGTGSDEQY
j_call: TRBJ2-5; v_call: TRBV24-1; cdr3_aa: ATTHSERWY
j_call: TRBJ2-2; v_call: TRBV29-1; cdr3_aa: SVPALNTGELF
j_call: TRBJ2-7; v_call: TRBV20-1; cdr3_aa: SARGQGAGVETSEQY
j_call: TRBJ2-7; v_call: TRBV4-1; cdr3_aa: ASSPRDGRFYEQY
j_call: TRBJ2-7; v_call: TRBV20-1; cdr3_aa: SARDHTGSYEQY
j_call: TRBJ1-3; v_call: TRBV7-9; cdr3_aa: ASSFRDPNTIY
j_call: TRBJ1-5; v_call: TRBV19; cdr3_aa: ASSIRQVSNQPQH
j_call: TRBJ1-2; v_call: TRBV2; cdr3_aa: ASKAGGGNT
j_call: TRBJ1-6; v_call: TRBV20-1; cdr3_aa: SASSSRDKNSPLH
j_call: TRBJ2-7; v_call: TRBV7-8; cdr3_aa: ASRESPVAPGRHEQY
j_call: TRBJ2-6; v_call: TRBV5-1; cdr3_aa: ASSLGGSGANVLT
j_call: TRBJ2-5; v_call: TRBV29-1; cdr3_aa: SIFGTGLETQY
j_call: TRBJ2-1; v_call: TRBV7-9; cdr3_aa: ASSPQVIYNEQF
j_call: TRBJ2-2; v_call: TRBV5-8; cdr3_aa: ASSLGHVLSTGELF